The rows below give T cell receptor beta chains drawn from one sample of a study of T cell responses to AZD1222 COVID-19 vaccine. Generated by immunoSEQ multiplex PCR, the TCRdb table keeps only in-frame clones and is missing some. The repertoire holds some 150,000 clones, with over 85% as singletons. The sample consisted of peripheral blood, taken on day 0 of MenACWY control vaccination. Receptors originate from an adult in good health. The CDR3 runs from the conserved cysteine through the conserved F or W. D genes are given only for firm matches. Clone size, where shown, is once, few, many, or a class for clones that have expanded.

>TRBV24-1|TRBJ2-3|16|-|TRBD2
TGTGCCACCAGTGAATTAGCGGGAGTAGGCACAGATACGCAGTATTTT
CATSELAGVGTDTQYF
>TRBV6-6|TRBJ1-1|15|-|TRBD1
TGTGCCAGCAGCCATACAGGGGGCGCGGGCACTGAAGCTTTCTTT
CASSHTGGAGTEAFF
>TRBV7-3|TRBJ1-5|14|-|-
TGTGCCAGCAGCCTGACAGGTGGGGGTCAGCCCCAGCATTTT
CASSLTGGGQPQHF
>TRBV14|TRBJ1-2|18|once|-
TGTGCCAGCAGCCCCACCGGGAGGGGCCATGCCTTTAACTATGGCTACACCTTC
CASSPTGRGHAFNYGYTF
>TRBV5-1|TRBJ1-1|13|-|-
TGCGCCAGCACCTCCGAGGGGTTTACTGAAGCTTTCTTT
CASTSEGFTEAFF
>TRBV28|TRBJ1-2|17|once|-
TGTGCCAGCAGTCCCCGGAGGGCCAGGGCCGCTAACTATGGCTACACCTTC
CASSPRRARAANYGYTF
>TRBV7-2|TRBJ1-4|15|-|-
TGTGCCAGCAGCTTACCCCGGGACCCTCTAGGAAAACTGTTTTTT
CASSLPRDPLGKLFF
>TRBV28|TRBJ1-1|15|-|-
TGTGCCAGCAGAGAGGTAGGGAAGGTGAACACTGAAGCTTTCTTT
CASREVGKVNTEAFF
>TRBV28|TRBJ1-1|14|-|-
TGTGCCAGCACCCTAGGGTGGGGGGCCACTGAAGCTTTCTTT
CASTLGWGATEAFF
>TRBV7-2|TRBJ1-2|16|-|-
TGTGCCAGCAGCTTAGTAGGGACCGGGGGCGTGGTTGGCTACACCTTC
CASSLVGTGGVVGYTF
>TRBV2|TRBJ2-5|10|-|-
TGTGCCAGCGGCCGGGACTGGCCTTACTTC
CASGRDWPYF
>TRBV7-9|TRBJ1-1|15|-|-
TGTGCCAGCAGCTTAGAGAGGATAGGGTACACTGAAGCTTTCTTT
CASSLERIGYTEAFF
>TRBV9|TRBJ1-6|15|-|-
TGTGCCAGCAGCGTAGATCCAGGGTATAATTCACCCCTCCACTTT
CASSVDPGYNSPLHF
>TRBV2|TRBJ1-1|15|-|-
TGTGCCAGCAGTGTCGATCCAGGGCGCCAAACTGAAGCTTTCTTT
CASSVDPGRQTEAFF
>TRBV12-3/TRBV12-4|TRBJ1-3|12|-|-
TGTGCCAGCAGTTTCTATGGTAACACCATATATTTT
CASSFYGNTIYF
>TRBV6-4|TRBJ2-3|14|-|-
TGTGCCAGCAGTGAGCGGGATAGCACAGATACGCAGTATTTT
CASSERDSTDTQYF
>TRBV30|TRBJ1-2|12|-|-
TGTGCCTATTCTCTGGGGTCCTATGGCTACACCTTC
CAYSLGSYGYTF
>TRBV6-5|TRBJ1-2|11|-|-
TGTGCCAGCAGTCCGGGCTATGGCTACACCTTC
CASSPGYGYTF
>TRBV3-1/TRBV3-2|TRBJ1-6|16|-|-
TGTGCCAGCAGCCAAGAGCCCGCGTGGAATAATTCACCCCTCCACTTT
CASSQEPAWNNSPLHF
>TRBV4-3|TRBJ2-3|13|-|-
TGCGCCAGCAGCCAAGCGTTTGTAGATACGCAGTATTTT
CASSQAFVDTQYF
>TRBV5-4|TRBJ1-1|14|-|TRBD1
TGTGCCAGCAGCCTCGACAGGGGAAACACTGAAGCTTTCTTT
CASSLDRGNTEAFF
>TRBV5-6|TRBJ1-2|16|-|TRBD1
TGTGCCAGCAGCTTGGCTCATACAGGGGTGAACTATGGCTACACCTTC
CASSLAHTGVNYGYTF
>TRBV19|TRBJ1-6|14|-|TRBD1
TGTGCCAGTAGTATTACAGGGGGAAGTTCACCCCTCCACTTT
CASSITGGSSPLHF
>TRBV25-1|TRBJ2-6|16|-|-
TGTGCCAGCAGTGAATATTTAGGAACTGGGGCCAACGTCCTGACTTTC
CASSEYLGTGANVLTF
>TRBV2|TRBJ1-2|14|-|-
TGTGCCAGCAGTGAATCCAGGGAGAACTATGGCTACACCTTC
CASSESRENYGYTF
>TRBV3-1/TRBV3-2|TRBJ1-1|15|-|TRBD1
TGTGCCAGCAGCCAACTGACAGGGGTTAACACTGAAGCTTTCTTT
CASSQLTGVNTEAFF
>TRBV5-6|TRBJ2-7|16|-|-
TGTGCCAGCAGCCGATTGGGGACGGCGCATACCTACGAGCAGTACTTC
CASSRLGTAHTYEQYF
>TRBV28|TRBJ1-1|13|-|-
TGTGCCAGCAGTACTACTGGGAACACTGAAGCTTTCTTT
CASSTTGNTEAFF
>TRBV6-2/TRBV6-3|TRBJ2-5|16|-|-
TGTGCCAGCAGTTTGACAGGCGGGGCCAGGGGAGAGACCCAGTACTTC
CASSLTGGARGETQYF
>TRBV27|TRBJ2-7|13|-|-
TGTGCCAGCAGAGACCGGGCATCCTACGAGCAGTACTTC
CASRDRASYEQYF
>TRBV4-3|TRBJ1-5|15|-|TRBD1
TGCGCCAGCAGCCAAGATAGGACAGGCCCTCAGCCCCAGCATTTT
CASSQDRTGPQPQHF
>TRBV6-4|TRBJ2-1|15|-|-
TGTGCCAGCAGTGACTCCTTTAGACGAACAGATGAGCAGTTCTTC
CASSDSFRRTDEQFF
>TRBV7-2|TRBJ1-5|15|-|-
TGTGCCAGCAGCCCAGGGTGGATTGAGAATCAGCCCCAGCATTTT
CASSPGWIENQPQHF
>TRBV2|TRBJ2-3|14|-|TRBD2
TGTGCCAGCAATGGACTAGGGTTCACAGATACGCAGTATTTT
CASNGLGFTDTQYF
>TRBV28|TRBJ1-5|13|-|-
TGTGCCAGCACCTTGACCCGGCTTAAGCCCCAGCATTTT
CASTLTRLKPQHF
>TRBV5-1|TRBJ2-1|15|-|-
TGCGCCAGCTCCCTAACGAGGGGATCCTACAATGAGCAGTTCTTC
CASSLTRGSYNEQFF
>TRBV6-4|TRBJ2-1|17|-|TRBD2
TGTGCCAGCAGTGGAAGCGGGGGATATAGCTCCTACAATGAGCAGTTCTTC
CASSGSGGYSSYNEQFF